These T cell receptor beta chains were read from a single sample in a study. TCRdb ran MiXCR on the RT-PCR reads and lists one entry per CDR3 protein. This table holds fewer than 800,000 distinct CDR3 sequences, 14% found once. The sequenced material came from memory CD4+ T cells from blood. Receptor source: a female donor in good health, serving as a healthy control. CDR3s include the opening cysteine and the closing phenylalanine or tryptophan. The order of the fields is clone size, V gene, J gene, D gene, CDR3 DNA, CDR3 protein. A D gene is named only where the DNA matches it firmly. Not every row has a clone size; where given, it reads once, few, many or a size class.

abundance: few
v_gene: TRBV5-6
j_gene: TRBJ1-5
d_gene: .
CDR3nt: TGTGCCAGCAGCTTGAGGGATTATCAGCCCCAGCATTTT
CDR3aa: CASSLRDYQPQHF

abundance: .
v_gene: TRBV10-3
j_gene: TRBJ1-2
d_gene: .
CDR3nt: TGTGCCATCAGTGAGTCGTTTCGGGACAATACTAACTATGGCTACACCTTC
CDR3aa: CAISESFRDNTNYGYTF

abundance: few
v_gene: TRBV12-3/TRBV12-4
j_gene: TRBJ1-3
d_gene: .
CDR3nt: TGTGCCAGCGGTCAAAGTCCTAACACCATATATTTT
CDR3aa: CASGQSPNTIYF

abundance: many
v_gene: TRBV4-3
j_gene: TRBJ2-7
d_gene: TRBD2
CDR3nt: TGCGCCAGCAGCCAGGAAGCGGGGACGGGTGAGCAGTACTTC
CDR3aa: CASSQEAGTGEQYF

abundance: few
v_gene: TRBV11-2
j_gene: TRBJ2-3
d_gene: TRBD1
CDR3nt: TGTGCCAGCAGCTTGGAGACAGGGTTGAGAACAGATACGCAGTATTTT
CDR3aa: CASSLETGLRTDTQYF

abundance: .
v_gene: TRBV29-1
j_gene: TRBJ2-3
d_gene: TRBD2
CDR3nt: TGCAGCTCCTCCGGGCGGGGGACAGATACGCAGTATTTT
CDR3aa: CSSSGRGTDTQYF

abundance: few
v_gene: TRBV15
j_gene: TRBJ2-3
d_gene: .
CDR3nt: TGTGCCACCTCAGGGGGGGCGAACACAGATACGCAGTATTTT
CDR3aa: CATSGGANTDTQYF

abundance: few
v_gene: TRBV13
j_gene: TRBJ1-2
d_gene: .
CDR3nt: TGTGCCAGCAGCTTATCTCTGGGGATCGGGTATGGCTACACCTTC
CDR3aa: CASSLSLGIGYGYTF

abundance: few
v_gene: TRBV12-3/TRBV12-4
j_gene: TRBJ1-1
d_gene: .
CDR3nt: TGTGCCAGCAGTTTTGGGCAGGCGAGGACTGAAGCTTTCTTT
CDR3aa: CASSFGQARTEAFF

abundance: .
v_gene: TRBV11-2
j_gene: TRBJ1-2
d_gene: .
CDR3nt: TGTGCCAGCAGCCCTAGTACGGGTGGAGGCTATGGCTACACCTTC
CDR3aa: CASSPSTGGGYGYTF

abundance: few
v_gene: TRBV7-2
j_gene: TRBJ2-3
d_gene: .
CDR3nt: TGTGCCAGCAGCCCAGGGGGACTAGTCGACACAGATACGCAGTATTTT
CDR3aa: CASSPGGLVDTDTQYF

abundance: .
v_gene: TRBV5-1
j_gene: TRBJ1-2
d_gene: .
CDR3nt: TGCGCCAGCAGCTTGGATAGGTCAGAGTATGGCTACACCTTC
CDR3aa: CASSLDRSEYGYTF

abundance: .
v_gene: TRBV12-3/TRBV12-4
j_gene: TRBJ1-2
d_gene: .
CDR3nt: TGTGCCAGCATCGGGGTGGGATGGCGAGGCTACACCTTC
CDR3aa: CASIGVGWRGYTF

abundance: many
v_gene: TRBV20-1
j_gene: TRBJ2-2
d_gene: TRBD2
CDR3nt: TGCAGTGCTGGTCTAGCGGGGGTCGCCGGGGAGCTGTTTTTT
CDR3aa: CSAGLAGVAGELFF

abundance: .
v_gene: TRBV3-2
j_gene: TRBJ1-3
d_gene: .
CDR3nt: TGTGCCAGCAGCCAACCGTCAGGGAGCTCTGGAAACACCATATATTTT
CDR3aa: CASSQPSGSSGNTIYF

abundance: few
v_gene: TRBV10-3
j_gene: TRBJ2-6
d_gene: .
CDR3nt: TGTGCCATCAGTAGAACAATTATCTCTGGGGCCAACGTCCTGACTTTC
CDR3aa: CAISRTIISGANVLTF

abundance: .
v_gene: TRBV12-3/TRBV12-4
j_gene: TRBJ1-1
d_gene: TRBD1
CDR3nt: TGTGCCAGCAGTCCCGGACAGGGTGGACTGGGAGCTGAAGCTTTCTTT
CDR3aa: CASSPGQGGLGAEAFF

abundance: many
v_gene: TRBV6-5
j_gene: TRBJ1-1
d_gene: TRBD1
CDR3nt: TGTGCCAGCTCCATAACAGGGGGCTTGGCGACTGAAGCTTTCTTT
CDR3aa: CASSITGGLATEAFF

abundance: many
v_gene: TRBV7-3
j_gene: TRBJ2-1
d_gene: TRBD2
CDR3nt: TGTGCCAGCAGCTTACCGGCTAGCGGGGGCCCCTCCTACAATGAGCAGTTCTTC
CDR3aa: CASSLPASGGPSYNEQFF

abundance: .
v_gene: TRBV27
j_gene: TRBJ2-7
d_gene: .
CDR3nt: TGTGCCAGCAGTTTCGTGGATAGGGTCCACGAGCAGTACTTC
CDR3aa: CASSFVDRVHEQYF

abundance: few
v_gene: TRBV7-9
j_gene: TRBJ1-1
d_gene: .
CDR3nt: TGTGCCAGCAGTTTCCGCGACAGAGGGGCCACTGAAGCTTTCTTT
CDR3aa: CASSFRDRGATEAFF

abundance: .
v_gene: TRBV3-1
j_gene: TRBJ1-2
d_gene: .
CDR3nt: TGTGCCAGCAGCCAAGTCTGGACGGCTTCTAACTATGGCTACACCTTC
CDR3aa: CASSQVWTASNYGYTF

abundance: .
v_gene: TRBV5-4
j_gene: TRBJ1-2
d_gene: TRBD1
CDR3nt: TGTGCCAGCAGCTCCTCGGACAGGGCGTTCTATGGCTACACCTTC
CDR3aa: CASSSSDRAFYGYTF

abundance: few
v_gene: TRBV9
j_gene: TRBJ2-2
d_gene: .
CDR3nt: TGTGCCAGCAGCGCACATGGCGGGGAGCTGTTTTTT
CDR3aa: CASSAHGGELFF

abundance: few
v_gene: TRBV25-1
j_gene: TRBJ1-2
d_gene: .
CDR3nt: TGTGCCAGCAGACTTGGGGAGGGCTACACCTTC
CDR3aa: CASRLGEGYTF

abundance: few
v_gene: TRBV21-1
j_gene: TRBJ2-7
d_gene: .
CDR3nt: TGTGCCAGCAGCAAGAGGGACAGGGTATTGGACGAGCAGTACTTC
CDR3aa: CASSKRDRVLDEQYF

abundance: many
v_gene: TRBV29-1
j_gene: TRBJ2-3
d_gene: .
CDR3nt: TGCAGCGCCTCGTCGGCGGGTGGCAATTTAGATACGCAGTATTTT
CDR3aa: CSASSAGGNLDTQYF

abundance: few
v_gene: TRBV15
j_gene: TRBJ2-3
d_gene: .
CDR3nt: TGTGCCACCAGCCTGGGCGGGATGAGGGCAGATACGCAGTATTTT
CDR3aa: CATSLGGMRADTQYF

abundance: .
v_gene: TRBV12-3/TRBV12-4
j_gene: TRBJ1-3
d_gene: .
CDR3nt: TGTGCCAGCAGTTTATTTGCCGGGGGAAACACCATATATTTT
CDR3aa: CASSLFAGGNTIYF

abundance: many
v_gene: TRBV5-1
j_gene: TRBJ2-2
d_gene: .
CDR3nt: TGCGCCAGCAGCTTGTCAACAGGGACGAACACCGGGGAGCTGTTTTTT
CDR3aa: CASSLSTGTNTGELFF

abundance: .
v_gene: TRBV5-1
j_gene: TRBJ2-3
d_gene: .
CDR3nt: TGCGCCAGCAGCTTGGCTTCCCGGGGGAGCACAGATACGCAGTATTTT
CDR3aa: CASSLASRGSTDTQYF

abundance: many
v_gene: TRBV7-2
j_gene: TRBJ2-3
d_gene: .
CDR3nt: TGTGCCAGCAGCTTAGACCTAGATACGCAGTATTTT
CDR3aa: CASSLDLDTQYF

abundance: .
v_gene: TRBV28
j_gene: TRBJ1-6
d_gene: .
CDR3nt: TGTGCCAGCACCCAGCTGGTAGGGGATTCACCCCTCCACTTT
CDR3aa: CASTQLVGDSPLHF

abundance: many
v_gene: TRBV12-3/TRBV12-4
j_gene: TRBJ1-2
d_gene: .
CDR3nt: TGTGCCAGCAGTTTCAGGGAGGCAGCCGGCTACACCTTC
CDR3aa: CASSFREAAGYTF

abundance: .
v_gene: TRBV5-1
j_gene: TRBJ2-3
d_gene: .
CDR3nt: TGCGCCAGCAGCCCCGGAACGCAGTCAGGGGCAGATACGCAGTATTTT
CDR3aa: CASSPGTQSGADTQYF